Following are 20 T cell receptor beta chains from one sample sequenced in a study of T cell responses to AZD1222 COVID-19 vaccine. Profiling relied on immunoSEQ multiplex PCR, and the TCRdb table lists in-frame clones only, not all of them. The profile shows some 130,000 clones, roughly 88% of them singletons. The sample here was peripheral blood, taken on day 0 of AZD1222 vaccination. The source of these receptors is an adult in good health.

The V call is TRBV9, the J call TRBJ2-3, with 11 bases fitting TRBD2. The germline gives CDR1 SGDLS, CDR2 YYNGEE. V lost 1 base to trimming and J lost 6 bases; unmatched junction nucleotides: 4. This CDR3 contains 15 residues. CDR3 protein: CASSVTSGGMDTQYF. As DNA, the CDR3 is TGTGCCAGCAGCGTAACTAGCGGGGGTATGGATACGCAGTATTTT.

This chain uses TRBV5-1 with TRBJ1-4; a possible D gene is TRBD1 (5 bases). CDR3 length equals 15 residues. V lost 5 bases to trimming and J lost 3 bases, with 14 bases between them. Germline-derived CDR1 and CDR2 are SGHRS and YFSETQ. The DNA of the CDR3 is TGCGCCAGCAGGGGAACAGGAAAGGCTAATGAAAAACTGTTTTTT. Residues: CASRGTGKANEKLFF.

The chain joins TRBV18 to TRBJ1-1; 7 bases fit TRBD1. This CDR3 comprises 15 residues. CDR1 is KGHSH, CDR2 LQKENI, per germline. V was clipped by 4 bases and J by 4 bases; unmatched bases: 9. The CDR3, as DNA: TGTGCCAGCTCACTGGAGGGGGCGGGTTCCACTGAAGCTTTCTTT. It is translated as CASSLEGAGSTEAFF. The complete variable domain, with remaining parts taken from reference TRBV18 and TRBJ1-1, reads NAGVMQNPRHLVRRRGQEARLRCSPMKGHSHVYWYRQLPEEGLKFMVYLQKENIIDESGMPKERFSAEFPKEGPSILRIQQVVRGDSAAYFCASSLEGAGSTEAFFGQGTRLTVV.

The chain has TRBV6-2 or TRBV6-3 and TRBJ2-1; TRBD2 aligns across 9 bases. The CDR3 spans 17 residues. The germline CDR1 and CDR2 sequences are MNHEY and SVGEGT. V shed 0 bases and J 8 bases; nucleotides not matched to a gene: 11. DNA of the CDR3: TGTGCCAGCAGTTACTCGCCTAGCGGGGTGGCCGGGGATGAGCAGTTCTTC. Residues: CASSYSPSGVAGDEQFF.

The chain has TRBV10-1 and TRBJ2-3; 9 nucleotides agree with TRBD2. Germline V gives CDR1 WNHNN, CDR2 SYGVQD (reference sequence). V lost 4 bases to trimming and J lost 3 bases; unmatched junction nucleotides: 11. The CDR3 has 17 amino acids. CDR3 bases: TGCGCCAGCAGTGGAGCCTCCCTAGCGGGGCGAACAGATACGCAGTATTTT. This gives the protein CASSGASLAGRTDTQYF.

CDR3 in amino acids: CASSQESGLTEAFF. The CDR3 coding sequence is TGCGCCAGCAGCCAAGAATCTGGGTTAACTGAAGCTTTCTTT. The gene calls are TRBV4-3 and TRBJ1-1; D gene unclear. V lost 0 bases to trimming and J lost 5 bases, with 10 bases between them. The CDR3 runs to 14 residues. CDR1 LGHNA and CDR2 YSLEER come from the germline V gene.

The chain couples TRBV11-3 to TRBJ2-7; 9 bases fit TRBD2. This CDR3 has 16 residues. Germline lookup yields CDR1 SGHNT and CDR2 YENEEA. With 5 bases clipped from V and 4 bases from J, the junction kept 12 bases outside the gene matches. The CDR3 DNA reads TGTGCCAGCAGCCCGGGGCAGCGGGGGGACTTTTACGAGCAGTACTTC. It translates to CASSPGQRGDFYEQYF.

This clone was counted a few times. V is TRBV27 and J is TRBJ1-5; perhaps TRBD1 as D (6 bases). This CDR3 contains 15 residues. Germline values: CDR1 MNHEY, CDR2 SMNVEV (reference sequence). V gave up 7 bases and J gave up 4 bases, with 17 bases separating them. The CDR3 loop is CASKAAQGPNQPQHF. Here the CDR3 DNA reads TGTGCCAGCAAGGCTGCCCAGGGGCCTAATCAGCCCCAGCATTTT.

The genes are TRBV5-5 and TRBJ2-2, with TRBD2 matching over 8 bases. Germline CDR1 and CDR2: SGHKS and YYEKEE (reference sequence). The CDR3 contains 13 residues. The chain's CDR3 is CASSGRGAGELFF. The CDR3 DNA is TGTGCGAGCTCTGGGCGGGGGGCCGGGGAGCTGTTTTTT. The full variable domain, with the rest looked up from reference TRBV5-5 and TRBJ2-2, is DAGVTQSPTHLIKTRGQQVTLRCSPISGHKSVSWYQQVLGQGPQFIFQYYEKEERGRGNFPDRFSARQFPNYSSELNVNALLLGDSALYLCASSGRGAGELFFGEGSRLTVL.

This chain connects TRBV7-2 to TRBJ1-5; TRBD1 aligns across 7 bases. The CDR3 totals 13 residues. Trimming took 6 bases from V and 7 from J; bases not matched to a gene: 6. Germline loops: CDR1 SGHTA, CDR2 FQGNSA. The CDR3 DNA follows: TGTGCCAGCAGTTCCCAGGGGGGACAGCCCCAGCATTTT. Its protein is CASSSQGGQPQHF.

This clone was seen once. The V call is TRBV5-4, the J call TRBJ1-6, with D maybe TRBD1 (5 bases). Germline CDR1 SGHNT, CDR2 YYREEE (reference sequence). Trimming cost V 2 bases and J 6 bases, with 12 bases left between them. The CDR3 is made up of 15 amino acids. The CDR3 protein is CASSFLDRINSPLHF. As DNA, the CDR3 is TGTGCCAGCAGCTTTTTAGACAGAATTAATTCACCCCTCCACTTT.

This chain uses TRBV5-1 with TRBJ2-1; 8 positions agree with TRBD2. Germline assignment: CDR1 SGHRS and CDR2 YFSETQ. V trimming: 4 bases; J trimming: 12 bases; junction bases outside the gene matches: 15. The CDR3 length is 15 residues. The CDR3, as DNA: TGCGCCAGCAGCGGAGACCTGACTAGCGCGGAGGTGCAGTTCTTC. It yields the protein CASSGDLTSAEVQFF.

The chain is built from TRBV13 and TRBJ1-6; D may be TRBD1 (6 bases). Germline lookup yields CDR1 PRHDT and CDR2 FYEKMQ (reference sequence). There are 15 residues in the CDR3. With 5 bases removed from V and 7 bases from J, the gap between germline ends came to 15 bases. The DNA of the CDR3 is TGTGCCAGCAGCCCCAACAGGGCTGCGAATTCACCCCTCCACTTT. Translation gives CASSPNRAANSPLHF. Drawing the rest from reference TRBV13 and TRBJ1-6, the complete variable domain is AAGVIQSPRHLIKEKRETATLKCYPIPRHDTVYWYQQGPGQDPQFLISFYEKMQSDKGSIPDRFSAQQFSDYHSELNMSSLELGDSALYFCASSPNRAANSPLHFGNGTRLTVT.

The CDR3 nucleotides are TGCGCCAGCAGCCAAGTATTGGGGAGCGGTTGGGAAGCTTTCTTT. Translation gives CASSQVLGSGWEAFF. This chain joins TRBV4-1 and TRBJ1-1; D remains unclear. Germline V gene data show CDR1 as MGHRA and CDR2 as YSYEKL. V was clipped by 1 base and J by 8 bases, with 17 bases between them. This CDR3 contains 15 residues.

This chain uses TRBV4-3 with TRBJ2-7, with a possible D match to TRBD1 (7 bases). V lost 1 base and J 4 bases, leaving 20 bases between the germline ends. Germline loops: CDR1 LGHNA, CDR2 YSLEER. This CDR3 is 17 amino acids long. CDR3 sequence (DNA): TGCGCCAGCAGCCAAGTGAGGGGGGACAGTTCTTTTTACGAGCAGTACTTC. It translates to CASSQVRGDSSFYEQYF.

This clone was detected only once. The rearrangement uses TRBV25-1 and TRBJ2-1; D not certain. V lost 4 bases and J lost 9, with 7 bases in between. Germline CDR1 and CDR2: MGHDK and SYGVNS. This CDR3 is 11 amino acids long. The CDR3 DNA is TGTGCCAGCAGTGTATGGGGTGAGCAGTTCTTC. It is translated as CASSVWGEQFF.

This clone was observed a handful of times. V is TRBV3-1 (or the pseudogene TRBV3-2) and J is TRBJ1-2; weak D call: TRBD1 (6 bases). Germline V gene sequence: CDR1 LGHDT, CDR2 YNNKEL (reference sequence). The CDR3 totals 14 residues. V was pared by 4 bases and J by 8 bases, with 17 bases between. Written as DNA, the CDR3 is TGTGCCAGCAGCCTAACCAAACAGGGTTACGGCTACACCTTC. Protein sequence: CASSLTKQGYGYTF.

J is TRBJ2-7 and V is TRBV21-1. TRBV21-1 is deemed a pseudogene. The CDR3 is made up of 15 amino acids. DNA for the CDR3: TGTGCCAGCAGTGAAATCCAAGAATCTTCCTACGAGCAGTACTTC. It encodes CASSEIQESSYEQYF.

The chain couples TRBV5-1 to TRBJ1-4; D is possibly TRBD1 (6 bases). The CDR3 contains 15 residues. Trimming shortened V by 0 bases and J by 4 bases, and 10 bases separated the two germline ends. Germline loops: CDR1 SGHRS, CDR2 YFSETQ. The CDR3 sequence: CASSLVGQYNEKLFF. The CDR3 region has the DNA TGCGCCAGCAGCTTGGTAGGACAGTATAATGAAAAACTGTTTTTT.

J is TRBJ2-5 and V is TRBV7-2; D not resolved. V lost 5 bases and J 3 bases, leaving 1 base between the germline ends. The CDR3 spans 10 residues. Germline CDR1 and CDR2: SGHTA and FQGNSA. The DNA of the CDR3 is TGTGCCAGCAGCAAAGAGACCCAGTACTTC. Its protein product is CASSKETQYF.